The rows below give T cell receptor beta chains drawn from one sample of a study of CD8 T cells in ankylosing spondylitis. One entry per CDR3 protein results from TCRdb running MiXCR on the 5' RACE reads. This table holds 250,000 to 350,000 distinct CDR3 sequences, less than 10% found once. Sequencing input: blood, either unsorted or a sorted T cell fraction (not recorded which). The source is a male donor with ankylosing spondylitis. Each CDR3 is given with its conserved first and last residue. Fields, in order: V gene, D gene, J gene, clone size, CDR3 protein, CDR3 DNA. The D gene is left open where the match is weak. Clone size is shown for a subset of rows, as once, few, many or a class of expanded clone.

>TRBV5-1|TRBD2|TRBJ2-7|few
CASSYSSGSYEQYF
TGCGCCAGCAGCTATTCTAGCGGATCCTACGAGCAGTACTTC
>TRBV11-2|NA|TRBJ2-1|NA
CASSPWARPRSYNEQFF
TGTGCCAGCAGCCCCTGGGCCCGACCCCGCTCCTACAATGAGCAGTTCTTC
>TRBV4-3|NA|TRBJ2-2|NA
CASSQGSLNTGELFF
TGCGCCAGCAGCCAAGGTAGTCTAAACACCGGGGAGCTGTTTTTT
>TRBV4-1|TRBD2|TRBJ2-1|few
CATSPTSGGREQFF
TGCGCCACCTCCCCGACTAGCGGGGGGCGGGAGCAGTTCTTC
>TRBV20-1|NA|TRBJ2-5|few
CSAGGGTQYF
TGCAGTGCTGGGGGAGGGACCCAGTACTTC
>TRBV14|NA|TRBJ1-1|few
CASSSGLWRTEAFF
TGTGCCAGCAGCTCAGGTCTTTGGAGGACTGAAGCTTTCTTT
>TRBV27|NA|TRBJ2-7|NA
CASSLRGARYSYEQYF
TGTGCCAGCAGTCTTAGGGGGGCGCGCTACTCCTACGAGCAGTACTTC
>TRBV6-2/TRBV6-3|NA|TRBJ2-1|few
CASSSIQALRQFF
TGTGCCAGCAGTTCAATTCAGGCCCTCAGGCAGTTCTTC
>TRBV7-9|NA|TRBJ1-1|many
CASSPGTFSRAFF
TGTGCCAGCTCCCCTGGGACCTTCTCTCGAGCTTTCTTT
>TRBV6-1|NA|TRBJ2-7|NA
CASSTGIGPYERYF
TGTGCCAGCAGCACCGGGATCGGCCCATACGAGCGGTACTTC
>TRBV24-1|NA|TRBJ2-1|few
CATSGRGSIEQFF
TGTGCCACCAGTGGACGGGGATCCATTGAGCAGTTCTTC
>TRBV19|NA|TRBJ2-3|few
CASSIAEGTDTQYF
TGTGCCAGTAGTATAGCAGAAGGCACAGATACGCAGTATTTT
>TRBV20-1|NA|TRBJ1-2|many
CSARESNYGYTF
TGCAGTGCTAGAGAGTCAAACTATGGCTACACCTTC
>TRBV20-1|NA|TRBJ2-1|NA
CSARAAGTYNEQFF
TGCAGTGCCAGGGCCGCCGGCACCTACAATGAGCAGTTCTTC
>TRBV7-2|NA|TRBJ2-1|NA
CASSLASTARNEQFF
TGTGCCAGCAGCTTAGCTTCGACAGCGAGGAATGAGCAGTTCTTC
>TRBV5-6|NA|TRBJ2-1|NA
CARSLGVGRTVLGGSYNEQFF
TGTGCCAGGAGCTTGGGGGTCGGACGGACAGTCCTTGGGGGGTCCTACAATGAGCAGTTCTTC
>TRBV5-1|TRBD1|TRBJ2-7|many
CASARDSNTYEQYF
TGCGCCAGCGCCCGGGACAGCAATACCTACGAGCAGTACTTC
>TRBV2|NA|TRBJ2-7|NA
CASSDRLSYEQYF
TGTGCCAGCAGTGATCGGTTATCCTACGAGCAGTACTTC
>TRBV24-1|TRBD1|TRBJ1-5|NA
CATSDTTGDRDQPQHF
TGTGCCACCAGTGACACGACAGGGGATAGGGACCAGCCCCAGCATTTT
>TRBV4-3|TRBD1|TRBJ2-7|few
CASSHTDRERYEQYF
TGCGCCAGCAGCCATACGGACAGGGAACGATACGAGCAGTACTTC
>TRBV29-1|TRBD2|TRBJ2-2|many
CSVLSITSGWAGELFF
TGCAGCGTTCTCTCCATTACTAGCGGGTGGGCCGGGGAGCTGTTTTTT
>TRBV12-5|TRBD2|TRBJ2-1|NA
CASGLVLGTSGSYNEQFF
TGTGCTAGTGGTTTGGTACTTGGGACTAGCGGGAGCTACAATGAGCAGTTCTTC
>TRBV12-3/TRBV12-4|NA|TRBJ2-6|few
CASSLPGGTNVLTF
TGTGCCAGCAGTTTGCCGGGCGGGACCAACGTCCTGACTTTC
>TRBV20-1|NA|TRBJ2-1|few
CSARGASYNEQFF
TGCAGTGCTAGGGGGGCCTCCTACAATGAGCAGTTCTTC
>TRBV10-1|NA|TRBJ2-2|many
CASSVTRRSGELFF
TGCGCCAGCAGTGTTACCCGCAGGTCCGGGGAGCTGTTTTTT
>TRBV6-1|NA|TRBJ2-7|few
CASSEIYEQYF
TGTGCCAGCAGCGAGATCTACGAGCAGTACTTC
>TRBV28|NA|TRBJ1-5|NA
CASSFWGGGNQPQHF
TGTGCCAGCAGTTTTTGGGGGGGAGGCAATCAGCCCCAGCATTTT
>TRBV27|TRBD1|TRBJ2-2|NA
CASSLSGQGATGELFF
TGTGCCAGCAGTTTATCGGGACAGGGGGCGACCGGGGAGCTGTTTTTT
>TRBV5-1|TRBD2|TRBJ2-1|few
CASSLDTSGGGNEQFF
TGCGCCAGCAGCTTGGATACTAGCGGAGGTGGGAATGAGCAGTTCTTC
>TRBV5-1|TRBD2|TRBJ2-7|many
CASSFGPSGGHYEQYF
TGCGCCAGCAGCTTTGGCCCTAGCGGGGGACATTACGAGCAGTACTTC
>TRBV5-5|TRBD2|TRBJ2-3|NA
CASSPTSGSIDTQYF
TGTGCCAGCAGCCCAACTAGCGGGAGTATCGATACGCAGTATTTT
>TRBV2|TRBD1|TRBJ1-4|NA
CASRGQKRNEKLFF
TGTGCCAGCAGGGGACAGAAACGAAATGAAAAACTGTTTTTT
>TRBV29-1|NA|TRBJ1-3|many
CSVGETRNTIYF
TGCAGCGTGGGGGAAACCCGGAACACCATATATTTT
>TRBV6-2/TRBV6-3|TRBD2|TRBJ2-1|few
CASSFSGTSGKNEQFF
TGTGCCAGCAGTTTCTCCGGGACTAGCGGGAAGAATGAGCAGTTCTTC
>TRBV30|NA|TRBJ1-1|few
CAWTRLTRMNTEAFF
TGTGCCTGGACCCGCCTCACTCGGATGAACACTGAAGCTTTCTTT
>TRBV4-1|NA|TRBJ2-1|few
CASSQSVASRNNEQFF
TGCGCCAGCAGCCAATCGGTCGCTAGTAGAAACAATGAGCAGTTCTTC
>TRBV4-1|TRBD2|TRBJ2-1|many
CASSLQGQRGVYNEQFF
TGCGCCAGCAGCCTCCAAGGGCAGCGGGGCGTTTACAATGAGCAGTTCTTC
>TRBV5-1|NA|TRBJ2-1|few
CASSADSPNEQFF
TGCGCCAGCAGCGCGGACTCCCCCAATGAGCAGTTCTTC